The 24 T cell receptor beta chains below come from one sample, sequenced in a study of Tregs in tolerant kidney transplant recipients. Assay used: immunoSEQ multiplex PCR; TCRdb lists only in-frame clones, some missing. In all, the sample yields about 48,000 clones. The sequences come from CD4+ T cells from blood, collected before the transplant. The receptors come from a human donor who received a combined kidney and bone marrow transplant.

Concerning this clone: The CDR3 end lies 3 residues beyond the end of the read and is filled in from the germline J gene. The genes are TRBV7-3 and TRBJ1-1; a possible D gene is TRBD1 (6 bases). The CDR3 is 12 residues long. Germline assignment: CDR1 SGHTA and CDR2 FQGTGA. Partial CDR3 DNA: TGTGCCAGCAGATCAGCGGGGGGCAGG. Translating gives CASRSAGGR. The whole CDR3 sequence is CASRSAGGRAFF.

As for this clone: The read gets to within 3 residues of the CDR3 end, and the germline J gene fills in the rest. V usage is TRBV2 and J usage is TRBJ2-7; 7 bases align to TRBD2. The CDR3 is 16 amino acids. Germline V gene sequence: CDR1 SNHLY, CDR2 FYNNEI. The V segment lost 2 bases and the J segment 5 bases; nucleotides outside the gene matches: 12. CDR3: CASSENSSGGENEQYF. The DNA read from the CDR3 is TGTGCCAGCAGTGAAAATAGTAGTGGGGGGGAGAACGAG.

Comments on this clone: The read terminates 3 residues ahead of where the CDR3 ends, so the germline J gene completes it. The chain carries TRBV7-9 and TRBJ2-1; D gene ambiguous. Per germline, CDR1 SEHNR and CDR2 FQNEAQ (reference sequence). The CDR3 spans 12 residues. V gave up 5 bases and J gave up 5 bases, with 7 bases separating them. The CDR3: CASSLRDNEQFF. CDR3 DNA (partial): TGTGCCAGCAGCCTACGAGACAATGAG.

As for this clone: The read stops 3 residues short of the end of the CDR3; the missing end is completed from the germline J gene. This chain links TRBV18 with TRBJ1-1, with 7 nucleotides matching TRBD1. Unmatched junction bases numbered 12, after V lost 3 bases and J lost 5 bases. Germline CDR1 KGHSH, CDR2 LQKENI. CDR3 size: 16 residues. Partial CDR3 DNA: TGTGCCAGCTCACCCGAAACCGGACAGGTAAATACTGAA. It codes for CASSPETGQVNTE. The CDR3 as a whole reads CASSPETGQVNTEAFF.

Remarks on this clone: From the germline J gene comes the end of the CDR3, since the read stops 3 residues before it. The genes are TRBV19 and TRBJ2-5; D possibly corresponds to TRBD2 (5 bases). The CDR3 totals 14 residues. CDR1 and CDR2 from the germline V gene are LNHDA and SQIVND (reference sequence). Trimming took 3 bases from V and 2 from J, leaving 10 bases between them. CDR3 DNA, as far as it was read: TGTGCCAGTAGTATCCGACCGGGGCAAGAGACC. This codes for CASSIRPGQET. The CDR3, in full, reads CASSIRPGQETQYF.

Of note for this clone: Read sequence stops 3 residues before the CDR3 end, and the germline J gene provides the missing end. V is TRBV7-8 and J is TRBJ2-3; the match to TRBD2 covers 8 bases. The CDR3 consists of 14 residues. Germline CDR1 reads SGHVS; CDR2 reads FQNEAQ. After removal of 5 bases from V and 3 bases from J, the junction contained 4 bases not matched to a gene. The DNA read from the CDR3 is TGTGCCAGCAGCCCCTTAGCGGGAACAGATACG. It codes for CASSPLAGTDT. The full CDR3 protein reads CASSPLAGTDTQYF. The whole variable domain, remainder taken from reference TRBV7-8 and TRBJ2-3, is GAGVSQSPRYKVAKRGQDVALRCDPISGHVSLFWYQQALGQGPEFLTYFQNEAQLDKSGLPSDRFFAERPEGSVSTLKIQRTQQEDSAVYLCASSPLAGTDTQYFGPGTRLTVL.

On this clone: Coverage ceases 3 residues before the CDR3 finishes, and the germline J gene fills in the end. The identical CDR3 is also encoded by other nucleotide sequences in the sample. The chain carries TRBV2 and TRBJ2-5; 16 nucleotides match TRBD2. This CDR3 spans 15 amino acids. V dropped 6 bases and J dropped 4; count of bases not matched to a gene: 2. Germline lookup yields CDR1 SNHLY and CDR2 FYNNEI. The CDR3 is CASSGTSGRGETQYF. The DNA read from the CDR3 is TGTGCCAGCAGCGGGACTAGCGGGAGGGGAGAGACC.

With regard to this clone: The read terminates 3 residues before the CDR3 end, so the remaining end is supplied by the germline J gene. V and J are TRBV19 and TRBJ1-2; D remains unclear. The germline V gene encodes CDR1 LNHDA and CDR2 SQIVND (reference sequence). The germline V and J ends were trimmed by 4 bases and 2 bases, with 14 bases remaining between them. This CDR3 comprises 15 residues. This chain's CDR3 is CASSRALLGNYGYTF. The DNA read from the CDR3 is TGTGCCAGTAGTAGGGCCCTCTTAGGCAACTATGGC.

A note on this clone: The CDR3 is cut off 3 residues early in the read; its end comes from the germline J gene. The chain is built from TRBV20-1 and TRBJ2-1, with 9 positions matching TRBD2. The CDR3 covers 14 residues. J was trimmed by 9 bases and V by 3 bases; bases with no gene match: 9. The germline CDR1 and CDR2 sequences are DFQATT and SNEGSKA (reference sequence). CDR3 protein: CSASPAGGPVEQFF. The CDR3 bases that were read are TGCAGTGCTAGTCCCGCGGGAGGGCCGGTTGAG.

Turning to this clone: With the read ending 3 residues before the CDR3 end, the germline J gene is used to fill in that end. The chain links TRBV29-1 to TRBJ1-2; TRBD1 might be the D (5 bases). The CDR3 is made up of 12 amino acids. The ends were cut back, 7 bases at V and 1 base at J, with 10 bases in the middle. CDR1 and CDR2 (germline): SQVTM, ANQGSEA. The CDR3 reads CSASQGNYGYTF. The CDR3 DNA, read in part, is TGCAGCGCATCGCAGGGTAACTATGGC.

The CDR3 reads CASSLGGRSSYNEQFF. CDR3 DNA, as far as it was read: TGTGCCAGCAGCTTGGGCGGGAGAAGCTCCTACAATGAG. This rearrangement joins TRBV5-4 to TRBJ2-1; TRBD2 aligns across 7 bases. The read finishes 3 residues shy of the CDR3 end, and the germline J gene is used to complete it. The CDR3 sequence is 16 residues long. The germline V gene encodes CDR1 SGHNT and CDR2 YYREEE (reference sequence). The V gene end was trimmed by 0 bases and the J gene end by 0 bases; junction bases not matched to a gene: 3.

A note on this clone: The read halts 3 residues ahead of the CDR3 end, with the missing end drawn from the germline J gene. The genes are TRBV6-2 or TRBV6-3 and TRBJ1-4; 10 bases match TRBD1. The CDR3 is 16 residues long. The J segment lost 6 bases and the V segment lost 7 bases, leaving 11 bases of the junction unmatched. CDR1 is MNHEY, CDR2 SVGEGT, per germline. The CDR3 bases that were read are TGTGCCAGCATCACCGGGACAGGGGCGTCTTATGAAAAA. It encodes CASITGTGASYEK. The CDR3 as a whole reads CASITGTGASYEKLFF.

On this clone: The read halts 3 residues ahead of the CDR3 end, with the missing end drawn from the germline J gene. The chain uses TRBV18 and TRBJ2-5; 7 bases are shared with TRBD1. Germline CDR1 reads KGHSH; CDR2 reads LQKENI. Unmatched junction bases numbered 2, after V lost 7 bases and J lost 3 bases. This CDR3 is built from 12 residues. CDR3 DNA, as far as it was read: TGTGCCAGCTTCGGGACAGAAGAGACC. Its translation is CASFGTEET. The full CDR3 reads CASFGTEETQYF.

A word on this clone: The sequenced fragment ends 3 residues before the CDR3 boundary, so the rest is inferred from the germline J gene. The chain employs TRBV10-3 and TRBJ2-1, with 9 bases aligning to TRBD2. CDR1 is ENHRY and CDR2 is SYGVKD in the germline V gene. Trimming at V came to 6 bases and at J to 8 bases, leaving 11 bases not matched to a gene. The CDR3 spans 15 residues. The CDR3 protein is CAIRPQLAGADEQFF. CDR3 bases read: TGTGCCATCAGGCCCCAGTTAGCGGGAGCGGATGAG.

Points on this clone: The sequenced fragment ends 3 residues before the CDR3 boundary, so the rest is inferred from the germline J gene. V is TRBV20-1 and J is TRBJ2-3; TRBD2 is a possible D gene (6 bases). Per the germline V gene, CDR1 is DFQATT and CDR2 is SNEGSKA (reference sequence). CDR3 length: 13 amino acids. The V end lost 6 bases, the J end lost 2 bases, and 12 bases lay between the germline ends. CDR3 residues: CSADSGYTDTQYF. Partial CDR3 DNA: TGCAGTGCGGATAGCGGATACACAGATACG.

Concerning this clone: From the germline J gene comes the end of the CDR3, since the read stops 3 residues before it. V and J are TRBV6-1 and TRBJ2-5; 9 bases line up with TRBD1. Germline-derived CDR1 and CDR2 are MNHNS and SASEGT. The CDR3 extends over 16 amino acids. V lost 1 base to trimming and J lost 5 bases; unmatched junction nucleotides: 8. Incomplete CDR3 DNA: TGTGCCAGCAGTGAAGGGCTGGGACAGGGTCGGGAGACC. Translated, it gives CASSEGLGQGRET. The CDR3 in its entirety is CASSEGLGQGRETQYF.

Notes on this clone: The read halts 3 residues ahead of the CDR3 end, with the missing end drawn from the germline J gene. This sequence joins TRBV12-5 and TRBJ2-3; D is unclear. The CDR3 consists of 12 residues. Per germline, CDR1 LGHNT and CDR2 FRNRAP. With 4 bases removed from V and 2 bases from J, the gap between germline ends came to 4 bases. CDR3 amino acids: CASGSHTDTQYF. Partial CDR3 DNA: TGTGCTAGTGGTTCCCACACAGATACG.

With respect to this clone: The observed sequence ends 3 residues before the CDR3 terminus, with the missing tail filled in from the germline J gene. J is TRBJ1-5 and V is TRBV20-1, with D unclear. The CDR3 is made up of 13 amino acids. Germline V gene sequence: CDR1 DFQATT, CDR2 SNEGSKA (reference sequence). Trimming left V 4 bases short and J 0 bases short, with 7 bases between. CDR3 loop: CSAIQDSNQPQHF. CDR3 bases read: TGCAGTGCTATACAAGATAGCAATCAGCCC.

In regard to this clone: The CDR3 end is not reached by the read, which stops 3 residues before it; the germline J gene fills it in. The chain is built from TRBV5-1 and TRBJ1-5; unclear D gene. The V end was cut by 0 bases, the J end by 7 bases, with 8 bases between. CDR3 size: 13 residues. The V gene's germline CDR1 is SGHRS and CDR2 YFSETQ. The CDR3 loop is CASSLATGQPQHF. The CDR3 DNA, read in part, is TGCGCCAGCAGCTTGGCCACGGGGCAGCCC.

On this clone: The read ends 3 residues shy of where the CDR3 ends; the end is completed using the germline J gene. This chain joins TRBV20-1 and TRBJ2-7; 11 nucleotides agree with TRBD2. Germline V lookup: CDR1 DFQATT, CDR2 SNEGSKA (reference sequence). The CDR3 runs 14 residues. Trimming at V came to 3 bases and at J to 3 bases, leaving 4 bases not matched to a gene. The CDR3 here is CSARTGTSGYEQYF. CDR3 bases read: TGCAGTGCTAGGACCGGGACTAGCGGCTACGAG.

About this clone: The read gets to within 3 residues of the CDR3 end, and the germline J gene fills in the rest. This chain uses TRBV2 with TRBJ1-2; 8 bases are a match to TRBD1. From germline, CDR1 is SNHLY and CDR2 FYNNEI. This CDR3 contains 14 residues. CDR3 DNA (partial): TGTGCCAGCAGTGAAGAAGTGACAGGGGCTCGC. This sequence encodes CASSEEVTGAR. The full CDR3 sequence reads CASSEEVTGARYTF.

For this clone: Read data end 3 residues before the CDR3 end; the end is taken from the germline J gene. The gene calls are TRBV20-1 and TRBJ2-6; D perhaps matches TRBD1 (6 bases). The germline gives CDR1 DFQATT, CDR2 SNEGSKA (reference sequence). Between the trimmed V and J ends, which lost 3 bases and 0 bases, there was a span of 9 bases. The CDR3 runs to 15 residues. This CDR3 is CSASKGGSGANVLTF. The DNA read from the CDR3 is TGCAGTGCTAGTAAAGGGGGCTCTGGGGCCAACGTC.

With respect to this clone: The CDR3 goes on 3 residues after the read ends, and that part is filled in from the germline J gene. This chain connects TRBV6-1 to TRBJ2-2; 8 nucleotides match TRBD2. CDR1 and CDR2 (germline): MNHNS, SASEGT. CDR3 length: 14 residues. The chain's CDR3 is CASSELASGFKLFF. Incomplete CDR3 DNA: TGTGCCAGCAGTGAACTGGCTAGCGGGTTTAAG.

As for this clone: Coverage ceases 3 residues before the CDR3 finishes, and the germline J gene fills in the end. The V call is TRBV6-1, the J call TRBJ1-5; 11 bases line up with TRBD1. Trimming removed 3 bases from V and 5 bases from J; junction bases left unmatched: 0. The germline gives CDR1 MNHNS, CDR2 SASEGT. The CDR3 spans 14 residues. CDR3 protein: CASSEGQGDQPQHF. The CDR3 DNA, read in part, is TGTGCCAGCAGTGAGGGACAGGGGGATCAGCCC.